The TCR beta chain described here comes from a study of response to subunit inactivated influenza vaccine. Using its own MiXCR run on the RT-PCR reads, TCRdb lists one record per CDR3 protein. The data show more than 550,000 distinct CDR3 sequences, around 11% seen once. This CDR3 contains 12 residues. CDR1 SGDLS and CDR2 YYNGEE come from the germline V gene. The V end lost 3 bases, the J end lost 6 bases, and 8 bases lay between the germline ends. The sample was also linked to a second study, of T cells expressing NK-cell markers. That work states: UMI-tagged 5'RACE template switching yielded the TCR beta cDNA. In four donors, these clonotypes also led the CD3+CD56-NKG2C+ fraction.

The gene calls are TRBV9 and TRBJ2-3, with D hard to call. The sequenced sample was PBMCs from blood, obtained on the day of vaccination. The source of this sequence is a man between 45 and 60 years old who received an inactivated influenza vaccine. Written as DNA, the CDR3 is TGTGCCAGCAGCGGGGCTGAGGATACGCAGTATTTT. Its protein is CASSGAEDTQYF.